The next 19 T cell receptor beta chains were all read from a single sample in a study of shared clonotypes between healthy human individuals. Libraries were prepared by immunoSEQ multiplex PCR; TCRdb keeps only in-frame clonotypes and omits some of them. Of some 580,000 clones in the sample, more than 95% were seen once. The sample consisted of naive CD4+ T cells sorted from blood. Subset defined: CD45RA+ positively selected. The receptors shown here come from a woman aged 25-40 years in good health.

This sequence joins TRBV6-6 and TRBJ1-1; tentatively, D is TRBD1 (5 bases). Per the germline V gene, CDR1 is MNHNY and CDR2 is SVGAGI (reference sequence). V lost 8 bases and J 1 base, leaving 11 bases between the germline ends. The length of the CDR3 is 13 residues. Here the CDR3 DNA reads TGTGCCAGCGTCCGGGGGACGAACACTGAAGCTTTCTTT. Protein: CASVRGTNTEAFF.

V is TRBV19 and J is TRBJ2-7, with 7 bases identical to TRBD2. Germline CDR1 LNHDA, CDR2 SQIVND (reference sequence). V gave up 3 bases and J gave up 4 bases; unmatched junction bases: 9. The CDR3 runs to 15 residues. The CDR3 here is CASSMERTRIYEQYF. In nucleotides, the CDR3 is TGTGCCAGTAGTATGGAACGGACTAGAATATACGAGCAGTACTTC.

This sequence joins TRBV5-1 and TRBJ2-3; TRBD2 matches at 7 bases. Germline assignment: CDR1 SGHRS and CDR2 YFSETQ. V dropped 3 bases and J dropped 4; count of bases not matched to a gene: 8. The CDR3 loop spans 15 amino acids. CDR3 bases: TGCGCCAGCAGCTCCATTGGGGGGGGAGCAGATACGCAGTATTTT. It specifies CASSSIGGGADTQYF. The whole variable domain, filled in from reference TRBV5-1 and TRBJ2-3, reads KAGVTQTPRYLIKTRGQQVTLSCSPISGHRSVSWYQQTPGQGLQFLFEYFSETQRNKGNFPGRFSGRQFSNSRSEMNVSTLELGDSALYLCASSSIGGGADTQYFGPGTRLTVL.

The rearrangement links TRBV29-1 to TRBJ1-1; possible D gene TRBD1, 5 bases. The CDR3 runs to 13 residues. V lost 2 bases and J lost 1, with 8 bases in between. The germline CDR1 and CDR2 sequences are SQVTM and ANQGSEA. The CDR3 DNA follows: TGCAGCGTTGAAATAAGGGGGAACACTGAAGCTTTCTTT. Its translation is CSVEIRGNTEAFF.

CDR3 bases: TGTGCCAGCAGCGCTTGGCGAAAAGAACAGTACTTC. Amino acids: CASSAWRKEQYF. This rearrangement joins TRBV14 to TRBJ2-7; no clear D. The V end lost 5 bases, the J end lost 10 bases, and 15 bases lay between the germline ends. Germline lookup yields CDR1 SGHDN and CDR2 FVKESK. There are 12 residues in the CDR3.

This clone was picked up one time. Here the CDR3 reads CASSFRDSTSYEQYF. Here the CDR3 DNA reads TGTGCCAGCAGCTTCCGGGACAGCACCTCCTACGAGCAGTACTTC. The chain links TRBV5-8 to TRBJ2-7, with TRBD1 matching over 7 bases. The CDR3 length is 15 residues. Looked up from germline, CDR1 is SGHTS and CDR2 is YDEGEE. Unmatched junction bases numbered 5, after V lost 2 bases and J lost 0 bases.

The rearrangement links TRBV10-3 to TRBJ1-5; D is ambiguous. Trimming took off 2 bases at V and 2 bases at J, with 7 bases between the two ends. CDR3 length equals 14 residues. CDR1 ENHRY and CDR2 SYGVKD come from the germline V gene. In DNA form, the CDR3 reads TGTGCCATCAGTGAGGGGGTTCGCAATCAGCCCCAGCATTTT. It is translated as CAISEGVRNQPQHF.

The chain uses TRBV10-3 and TRBJ2-5; D perhaps matches TRBD2 (5 bases). The CDR3 has 13 residues. Per the germline V gene, CDR1 is ENHRY and CDR2 is SYGVKD. Trimming stripped 3 bases from V and 5 bases from J, with 10 bases between. The CDR3: CAISENSAETQYF. The CDR3 DNA reads TGTGCCATCAGTGAAAATAGCGCTGAGACCCAGTACTTC.

Only one count was recorded for this clone. The chain is built from TRBV2 and TRBJ2-5; the match to TRBD2 covers 7 bases. The DNA end lines up better with TRBJ2-7; the J call may be wrong. The CDR3 sequence is 15 residues long. Germline V CDR1 and CDR2: SNHLY, FYNNEI. The CDR3 nucleotides are TGTGCCAGCAGTGAGGAACGGGAGGTCTCCTACGAGCAGTACTTC. Translated, it gives CASSEEREVSYEQYF.

J is TRBJ2-3 and V is TRBV4-1; D gene uncertain. The V gene's germline CDR1 is MGHRA and CDR2 YSYEKL. The germline V and J ends were trimmed by 2 bases and 8 bases, with 8 bases remaining between them. The CDR3 has 12 amino acids. CDR3: CASSQLFATQYF. The CDR3, as DNA: TGCGCCAGCAGCCAACTTTTTGCTACGCAGTATTTT.

V is TRBV9 and J is TRBJ2-1; the D gene is possibly TRBD2 (6 bases). The CDR3 is 13 amino acids. Germline V gene data show CDR1 as SGDLS and CDR2 as YYNGEE. The germline V and J ends were trimmed by 4 bases and 5 bases, with 10 bases remaining between them. The DNA of the CDR3 is TGTGCCAGCAGCCCCGGACTAAACAATGAGCAGTTCTTC. Protein product: CASSPGLNNEQFF.

CDR3 region: CASSLGNSYNEQFF. The CDR3 region has the DNA TGTGCCAGCTCCTTGGGCAACTCCTACAATGAGCAGTTCTTC. The chain couples TRBV28 to TRBJ2-1, with D hard to call. The CDR3 length is 14 residues. V was shortened by 8 bases and J by 0 bases, with 11 bases between the two germline ends. CDR1 MDHEN and CDR2 SYDVKM come from the germline V gene.

V and J are TRBV28 and TRBJ1-1; D unresolved. Germline V gene lookup returns CDR1 MDHEN and CDR2 SYDVKM. This CDR3 contains 13 residues. V lost 7 bases to trimming and J lost 5 bases, with 14 bases between them. The CDR3 sequence is CASTGVAETEAFF. For the CDR3, the DNA is TGTGCCAGCACTGGAGTCGCGGAGACTGAAGCTTTCTTT.

The chain has TRBV9 and TRBJ1-3, with no clear D. Germline CDR1 is SGDLS and CDR2 is YYNGEE. The CDR3 contains 16 residues. V was cut by 0 bases and J by 2 bases, with 12 bases left in between. CDR3 in DNA: TGTGCCAGCAGCGTAGCCCCCCGGGCGGCTGGAAACACCATATATTTT. Its protein is CASSVAPRAAGNTIYF.

The chain combines TRBV4-3 with TRBJ2-7; D ambiguous. Trimming took 0 bases from V and 7 from J, leaving 13 bases between them. This CDR3 contains 14 residues. Germline lookup yields CDR1 LGHNA and CDR2 YSLEER. CDR3 DNA sequence: TGCGCCAGCAGCCAAGAACGCCTTTTAGTGGAGCAGTACTTC. It specifies CASSQERLLVEQYF.

The chain couples TRBV30 to TRBJ1-1, with no clear D. This CDR3 is 13 amino acids long. V was shortened by 5 bases and J by 4 bases, with 14 bases between the two germline ends. Germline V gene data show CDR1 as GTSNPN and CDR2 as SVGIG (reference sequence). CDR3 residues: CAWAPVLGTEAFF. The CDR3 DNA follows: TGTGCCTGGGCACCGGTGTTAGGCACTGAAGCTTTCTTT.

The sample holds a few counts of this clone. The gene calls are TRBV29-1 and TRBJ1-2; the D gene is possibly TRBD1 (5 bases). The length of the CDR3 is 12 residues. Per the germline V gene, CDR1 is SQVTM and CDR2 is ANQGSEA. The V and J ends lost 3 bases and 3 bases respectively, with 8 bases between them. CDR3 residues: CSVEAGYYGYTF. The CDR3 nucleotides are TGCAGCGTTGAGGCAGGGTACTATGGCTACACCTTC.

This chain connects TRBV11-3 to TRBJ2-7; D ambiguous. Trimming took off 1 base at V and 5 bases at J, with 15 bases between the two ends. The germline V gene encodes CDR1 SGHNT and CDR2 YENEEA. This CDR3 region has 15 residues. The CDR3 nucleotides read TGTGCCAGCAGCTTAGGCCGGGCCTCGATGGACGAGCAGTACTTC. It codes for CASSLGRASMDEQYF.

V usage is TRBV5-1 and J usage is TRBJ1-1, with D hard to call. The germline V gene has CDR1 SGHRS and CDR2 YFSETQ. V was pared by 7 bases and J by 1 base, with 11 bases between. This CDR3 region has 13 residues. The CDR3 coding sequence is TGCGCCAGCGGAGAAGATCCGAACACTGAAGCTTTCTTT. Its protein product is CASGEDPNTEAFF.